Sequencing of this T cell receptor (beta chain) was carried out in a study of blood T cell repertoires in COVID-19 (dated by TCRdb to 2018 to 2021). In terms of the full investigation: The collaborator samples originated in the United States, Italy and Spain and spanned the acute and convalescent phases of COVID-19. Samples were obtained from the ongoing ImmuneRACE study (first 160 participants) and from 1,254 subjects provided by 6 global collaborators. Where available, HLA class I and class II types were taken from metadata supplied by the sample provider and were not determined by assay-based typing. The material from the prospective study consisted of cDNA or gDNA derived from T cells, B-cell-depleted T cells, or PBMCs. The repertoires were released in a freely available public database intended as a resource for research on the immune response to SARS-CoV-2. Nearly every sample came with metadata listing a de-identified subject ID, COVID-19 status, age in years and sex. Subjects who had been exposed to COVID-19, were actively infected with it, or had recovered from it provided the deeply sampled blood TCRbeta repertoires that made up the dataset.

The immunoSEQ Assay, a bias-controlled multiplex PCR, was used to amplify TCRbeta CDR3 regions from genomic DNA. Per the source publication's procedure: Nucleated cell counts per sample were estimated from amplification of reference gene primers within the assay. Sequence reads were collapsed and filtered to measure the absolute abundance of every unique TCRbeta CDR3 rearrangement. For each sample, productive Simpson clonality was calculated as the square root of Simpson's diversity index over productive rearrangements. Sourced from immuneACCESS, this table was stored by TCRdb with only in-frame sequences that have V and J called. A share of the clones is absent; for the studies checked, an unresolved V gene accounts for under half, and the remainder has no known explanation. V, J and clone size reflect that table, while D and trimming were determined from the DNA. Counted in this sample were 340,000 or so clones; 80% to 90% of them appeared once. The leading ten clones occupy 2.5% to 3% of the sample.

General study outcomes and caveats: Clinical and demographic metadata were provided uncurated, with the amount varying by source and participant.

Collaborating institutions collected whole blood in K2EDTA tubes following their own protocols. For TCRbeta analysis, collaborators shipped samples as frozen whole blood, isolated PBMCs, or DNA extracted from either of those sample types. On this clone itself: The clone's antigen remains unknown. Per-nucleotide qualities are absent, and no much larger clonotype sits a single base away.

Sequenced: peripheral blood. The receptor was isolated from a man aged 30 to 39 with active or convalescent COVID-19.

The CDR3 sequence is CASSTGGDSSQYF. The base sequence is TGTGCCAGCAGTACAGGGGGCGATTCCTCCCAGTACTTC. In this chain, TRBV7-9 is recombined with TRBJ2-5, and 9 junctional nucleotides match TRBD1. From cysteine to phenylalanine, the CDR3 is 13 amino acids long. Left in the record is the CDR3 DNA by itself, 39 bases read in frame from the first base. Taken from the germline V gene (reference sequence), the CDR1 and CDR2 loops are SEHNR and FQNEAQ. Compared with germline, V lacks 6 bases and J lacks 9 bases; bases without a gene match: 8.